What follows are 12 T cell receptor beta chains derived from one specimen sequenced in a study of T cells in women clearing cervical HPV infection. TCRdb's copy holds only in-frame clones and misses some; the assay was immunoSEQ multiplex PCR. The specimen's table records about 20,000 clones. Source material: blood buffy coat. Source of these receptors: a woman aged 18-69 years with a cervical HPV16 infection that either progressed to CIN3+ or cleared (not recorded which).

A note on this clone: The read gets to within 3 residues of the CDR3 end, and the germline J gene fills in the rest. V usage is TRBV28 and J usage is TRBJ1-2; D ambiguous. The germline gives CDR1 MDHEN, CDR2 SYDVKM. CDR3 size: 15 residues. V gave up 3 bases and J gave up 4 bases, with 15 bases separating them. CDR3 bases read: TGTGCCAGCAGTTTCGCTAGCAGAGGGAGCTATGGC. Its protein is CASSFASRGSYG. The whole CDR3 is CASSFASRGSYGYTF.

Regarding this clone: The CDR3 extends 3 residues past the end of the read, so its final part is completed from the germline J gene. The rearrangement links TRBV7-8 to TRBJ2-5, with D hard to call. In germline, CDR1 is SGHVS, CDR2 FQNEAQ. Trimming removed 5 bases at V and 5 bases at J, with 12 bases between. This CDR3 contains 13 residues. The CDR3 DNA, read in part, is TGTGCCAGCAGCCCGAGACTCGTGGAGACC. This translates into CASSPRLVET. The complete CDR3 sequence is CASSPRLVETQYF.

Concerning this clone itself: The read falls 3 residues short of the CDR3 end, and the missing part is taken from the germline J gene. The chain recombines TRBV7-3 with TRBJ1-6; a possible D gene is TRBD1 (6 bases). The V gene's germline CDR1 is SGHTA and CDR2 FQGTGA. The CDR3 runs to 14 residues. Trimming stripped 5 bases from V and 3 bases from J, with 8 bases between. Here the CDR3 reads CASSQTGYNSPLHF. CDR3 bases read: TGTGCCAGCAGCCAGACAGGCTATAATTCACCC. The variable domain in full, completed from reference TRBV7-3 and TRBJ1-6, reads GAGVSQTPSNKVTEKGKYVELRCDPISGHTALYWYRQSLGQGPEFLIYFQGTGAADDSGLPNDRFFAVRPEGSVSTLKIQRTERGDSAVYLCASSQTGYNSPLHFGNGTRLTVT.

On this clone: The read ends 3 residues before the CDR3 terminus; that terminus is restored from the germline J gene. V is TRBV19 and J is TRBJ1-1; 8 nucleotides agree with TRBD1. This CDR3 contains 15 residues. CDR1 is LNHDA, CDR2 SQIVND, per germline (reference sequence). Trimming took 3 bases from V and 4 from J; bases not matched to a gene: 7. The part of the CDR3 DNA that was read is TGTGCCAGTAGTATCCAGCCAGGGGGCTTCACTGAA. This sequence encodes CASSIQPGGFTE. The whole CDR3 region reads CASSIQPGGFTEAFF.

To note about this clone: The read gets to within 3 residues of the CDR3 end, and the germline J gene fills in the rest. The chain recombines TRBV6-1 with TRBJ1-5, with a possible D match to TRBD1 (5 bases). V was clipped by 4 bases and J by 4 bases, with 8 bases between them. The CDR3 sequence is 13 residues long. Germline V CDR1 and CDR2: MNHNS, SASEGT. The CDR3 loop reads CASSVGGNQPQHF. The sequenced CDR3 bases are TGTGCCAGCAGTGTGGGGGGAAATCAGCCC.

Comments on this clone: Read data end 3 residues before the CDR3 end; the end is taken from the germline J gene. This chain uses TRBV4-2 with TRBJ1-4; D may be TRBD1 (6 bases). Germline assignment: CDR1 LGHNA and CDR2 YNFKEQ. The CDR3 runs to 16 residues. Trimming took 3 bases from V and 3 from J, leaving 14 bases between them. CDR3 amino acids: CASSHGRTASNEKLFF. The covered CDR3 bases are TGTGCCAGCAGCCACGGTCGGACAGCCTCTAATGAAAAA.

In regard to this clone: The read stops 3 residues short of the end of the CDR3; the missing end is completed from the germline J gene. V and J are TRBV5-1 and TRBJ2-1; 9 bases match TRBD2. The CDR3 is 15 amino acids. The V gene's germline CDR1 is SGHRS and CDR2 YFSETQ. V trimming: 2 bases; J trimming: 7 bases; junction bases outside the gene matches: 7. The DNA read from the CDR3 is TGCGCCAGCAGCTTCGGCGGGGGGGCTGGTAATGAG. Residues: CASSFGGGAGNE. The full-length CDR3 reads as CASSFGGGAGNEQFF.

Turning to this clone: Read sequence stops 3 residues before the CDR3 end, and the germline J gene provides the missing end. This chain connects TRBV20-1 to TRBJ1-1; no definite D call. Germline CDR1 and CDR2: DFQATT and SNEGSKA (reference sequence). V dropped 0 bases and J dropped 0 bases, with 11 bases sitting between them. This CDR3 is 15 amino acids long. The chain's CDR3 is CSARDRAGMNTEAFF. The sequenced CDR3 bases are TGCAGTGCTAGAGATAGGGCAGGAATGAACACTGAA.

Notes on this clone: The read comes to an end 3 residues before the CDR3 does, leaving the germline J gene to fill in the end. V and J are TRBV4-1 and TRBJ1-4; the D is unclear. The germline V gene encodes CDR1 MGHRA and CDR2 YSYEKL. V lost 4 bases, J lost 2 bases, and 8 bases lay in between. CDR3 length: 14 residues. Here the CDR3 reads CASSPDQTNEKLFF. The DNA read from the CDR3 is TGCGCCAGCAGCCCTGATCAGACTAATGAAAAA.

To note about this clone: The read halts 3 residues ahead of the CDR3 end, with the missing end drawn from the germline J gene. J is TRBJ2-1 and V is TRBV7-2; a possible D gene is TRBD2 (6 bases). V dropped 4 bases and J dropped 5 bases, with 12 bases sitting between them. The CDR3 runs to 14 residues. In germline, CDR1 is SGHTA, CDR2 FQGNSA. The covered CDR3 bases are TGTGCCAGCAGCTCCGGGACTGCGAACAATGAG. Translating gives CASSSGTANNE. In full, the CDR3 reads CASSSGTANNEQFF.

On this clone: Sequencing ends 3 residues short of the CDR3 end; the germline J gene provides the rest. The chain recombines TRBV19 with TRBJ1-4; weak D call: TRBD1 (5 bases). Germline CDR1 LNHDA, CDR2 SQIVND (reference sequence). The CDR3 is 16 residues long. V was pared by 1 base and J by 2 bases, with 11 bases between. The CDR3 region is CASSIAGVATNEKLFF. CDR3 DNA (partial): TGTGCCAGTAGTATAGCGGGGGTGGCGACTAATGAAAAA. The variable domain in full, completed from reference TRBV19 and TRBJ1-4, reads DGGITQSPKYLFRKEGQNVTLSCEQNLNHDAMYWYRQDPGQGLRLIYYSQIVNDFQKGDIAEGYSVSREKKESFPLTVTSAQKNPTAFYLCASSIAGVATNEKLFFGSGTQLSVL.

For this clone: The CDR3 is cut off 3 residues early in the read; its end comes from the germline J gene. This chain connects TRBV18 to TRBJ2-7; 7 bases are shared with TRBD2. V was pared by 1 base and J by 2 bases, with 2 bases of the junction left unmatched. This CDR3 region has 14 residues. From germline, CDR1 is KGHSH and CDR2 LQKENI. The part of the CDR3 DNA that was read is TGTGCCAGCTCACCACGGGGGGGGACCTACGAG. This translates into CASSPRGGTYE. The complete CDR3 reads CASSPRGGTYEQYF. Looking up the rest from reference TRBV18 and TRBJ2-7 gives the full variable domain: NAGVMQNPRHLVRRRGQEARLRCSPMKGHSHVYWYRQLPEEGLKFMVYLQKENIIDESGMPKERFSAEFPKEGPSILRIQQVVRGDSAAYFCASSPRGGTYEQYFGPGTRLTVT.